This entry lists 12 T cell receptor beta chains sequenced from one sample in a study of blood T cell repertoires in COVID-19. Produced via immunoSEQ multiplex PCR; TCRdb's table is partial and in-frame only. The table lists fewer than 350,000 clones, about 93% of them singletons. Sequencing was carried out using peripheral blood. All receptors come from a woman aged 25 to 45 with COVID-19, enrolled during active disease.

The chain couples TRBV2 to TRBJ2-3, with TRBD2 identical over 14 bases. There are 16 residues in the CDR3. V gave up 8 bases and J gave up 5 bases; unmatched junction bases: 9. The germline CDR1 and CDR2 sequences are SNHLY and FYNNEI. The DNA for the CDR3 is TGTGCCAGCGGGCCGGGACTAGCGGGAGATGGAGATACGCAGTATTTT. Translation: CASGPGLAGDGDTQYF.

The V gene is TRBV6-5, the J gene TRBJ1-1; D ambiguous. Germline CDR1 and CDR2: MNHEY and SVGAGI. The CDR3 has 13 residues. V shed 5 bases and J shed 6 bases, with 13 bases lying between them. Written as DNA, the CDR3 is TGTGCCAGCAGTAGTGGGCCAGTTGCTGAAGCTTTCTTT. Its translation: CASSSGPVAEAFF.

The rearrangement uses TRBV30 and TRBJ2-3; possibly TRBD2 for D (7 bases). Per germline, CDR1 GTSNPN and CDR2 SVGIG (reference sequence). Between the trimmed V and J ends, which lost 3 bases and 5 bases, there was a span of 18 bases. This CDR3 region has 15 residues. For the CDR3, the DNA is TGTGCCTGGAGCCCGGGAAGGGGAGGGGGAGATACGCAGTATTTT. Protein sequence: CAWSPGRGGGDTQYF.

There are a few counts of this clone. The chain uses TRBV7-9 and TRBJ2-3; 14 bases are shared with TRBD2. Germline V gene lookup returns CDR1 SEHNR and CDR2 FQNEAQ (reference sequence). J lost 2 bases, V lost 4 bases, and 8 bases had no gene match. There are 18 residues in the CDR3. The CDR3: CASSSRRLAGGNTDTQYF. The DNA of the CDR3 is TGTGCCAGCAGCTCCCGCCGACTAGCGGGAGGGAACACAGATACGCAGTATTTT.

The V gene is TRBV7-3, the J gene TRBJ1-2; TRBD1 is a possible D gene (6 bases). Deletions cut 6 bases from V and 5 bases from J, with 19 bases between. From germline, CDR1 is SGHTA and CDR2 FQGTGA. CDR3 size: 15 residues. CDR3: CASRRTSEGGYGYTF. The CDR3 DNA follows: TGTGCCAGCAGACGGACTTCCGAAGGGGGTTATGGCTACACCTTC.

The V call is TRBV4-3, the J call TRBJ2-7, with 9 bases identical to TRBD2. The CDR3 is 15 amino acids. V was pared by 0 bases and J by 4 bases, with 4 bases of the junction left unmatched. Looked up from germline, CDR1 is LGHNA and CDR2 is YSLEER. Here the CDR3 DNA reads TGCGCCAGCAGCCAAGATTCCAGCGGGGGGTACGAGCAGTACTTC. It codes for CASSQDSSGGYEQYF.

The chain uses TRBV19 and TRBJ1-2, with no clear D. V was trimmed by 7 bases and J by 0 bases, leaving 12 bases between them. CDR3 length: 14 amino acids. Germline values: CDR1 LNHDA, CDR2 SQIVND (reference sequence). The CDR3 region is CASTTGYANYGYTF. CDR3 DNA sequence: TGTGCCAGTACTACGGGGTACGCTAACTATGGCTACACCTTC. Looking up the rest from reference TRBV19 and TRBJ1-2 gives the full variable domain: DGGITQSPKYLFRKEGQNVTLSCEQNLNHDAMYWYRQDPGQGLRLIYYSQIVNDFQKGDIAEGYSVSREKKESFPLTVTSAQKNPTAFYLCASTTGYANYGYTFGSGTRLTVV.

This rearrangement joins TRBV18 to TRBJ2-2, with 9 bases that match TRBD2. Germline CDR1 is KGHSH and CDR2 is LQKENI. Losses at the gene ends were 1 base for V and 0 bases for J; bases not matched to a gene: 0. The CDR3 extends over 16 amino acids. The CDR3 coding sequence is TGTGCCAGCTCACCACGACTAGCGGCGAACACCGGGGAGCTGTTTTTT. It is translated as CASSPRLAANTGELFF.

The chain is built from TRBV6-6 and TRBJ2-6; TRBD2 matches 11 bases. Per the germline V gene, CDR1 is MNHNY and CDR2 is SVGAGI (reference sequence). V lost 5 bases and J lost 0; bases outside the gene matches: 6. CDR3 length: 18 residues. The CDR3 DNA is TGTGCCAGCAGTCGAGGACTAGCGGGTAACTCTGGGGCCAACGTCCTGACTTTC. Amino acid sequence: CASSRGLAGNSGANVLTF.

The chain is built from TRBV4-2 and TRBJ2-5, with TRBD2 identical over 9 bases. Germline assignment: CDR1 LGHNA and CDR2 YNFKEQ. The V segment lost 0 bases and the J segment 1 base; nucleotides outside the gene matches: 3. The CDR3 length is 16 residues. Written as DNA, the CDR3 is TGTGCCAGCAGCCAAGACCCGACTAGCGGCCAAGAGACCCAGTACTTC. Translation gives CASSQDPTSGQETQYF.

This chain joins TRBV6-5 and TRBJ1-2; D gene ambiguous. Germline loops: CDR1 MNHEY, CDR2 SVGAGI. V shed 0 bases and J shed 0 bases, with 8 bases lying between them. The CDR3 length is 15 residues. CDR3 bases: TGTGCCAGCAGTTACTCGAAACTGACTAACTATGGCTACACCTTC. This codes for CASSYSKLTNYGYTF.

The rearrangement uses TRBV5-5 and TRBJ2-1; 8 bases line up with TRBD2. With V trimmed by 2 bases and J by 1 base, 8 bases remained unmatched. Germline V lookup: CDR1 SGHKS, CDR2 YYEKEE (reference sequence). The CDR3 has 17 amino acids. DNA of the CDR3: TGTGCCAGCAGCTTTCTCGGCCTAGCGGGTTCCTACAATGAGCAGTTCTTC. It translates to CASSFLGLAGSYNEQFF.